The 3 T cell receptor beta chains presented below share a single source sample, sequenced in a study of shared clonotypes between healthy human individuals. Here immunoSEQ multiplex PCR was the method, and the copy in TCRdb shows in-frame clones only, minus some. This table has about 1.5 million clones, around 98% appearing once. The sequenced sample consisted of naive CD4+ T cells sorted from blood. Subset of the sample: CD45RA+ positively selected. Receptor source: a man aged 30-40 years in good health.

This sequence joins TRBV7-6 and TRBJ2-5; 10 bases match TRBD1. This CDR3 is built from 18 residues. V was pared by 2 bases and J by 0 bases, with 9 bases of the junction left unmatched. Germline CDR1 and CDR2: SGHVS and FNYEAQ. The CDR3 sequence: CASSLWVMGQGYQETQYF. The DNA of the CDR3 is TGTGCCAGCAGCTTATGGGTTATGGGACAGGGGTACCAAGAGACCCAGTACTTC.

The chain has TRBV7-2 and TRBJ1-3; D is ambiguous. The CDR3 sequence is 15 residues long. In germline, CDR1 is SGHTA, CDR2 FQGNSA. Trimming removed 5 bases at V and 0 bases at J, with 11 bases between. CDR3 bases: TGTGCCAGCAGCCCCGCACACAGCTCTGGAAACACCATATATTTT. Protein product: CASSPAHSSGNTIYF.

This clone was seen once. The chain has TRBV7-7 and TRBJ2-1; 9 bases are a match to TRBD1. The CDR3 consists of 15 residues. Germline assignment: CDR1 SSHAT and CDR2 FNYEAQ (reference sequence). Trimming cost V 5 bases and J 7 bases; bases outside gene matches: 9. The DNA of the CDR3 is TGTGCCAGCAGCCCTGGGACAGGGAGGAGAAATGAGCAGTTCTTC. Protein sequence: CASSPGTGRRNEQFF.